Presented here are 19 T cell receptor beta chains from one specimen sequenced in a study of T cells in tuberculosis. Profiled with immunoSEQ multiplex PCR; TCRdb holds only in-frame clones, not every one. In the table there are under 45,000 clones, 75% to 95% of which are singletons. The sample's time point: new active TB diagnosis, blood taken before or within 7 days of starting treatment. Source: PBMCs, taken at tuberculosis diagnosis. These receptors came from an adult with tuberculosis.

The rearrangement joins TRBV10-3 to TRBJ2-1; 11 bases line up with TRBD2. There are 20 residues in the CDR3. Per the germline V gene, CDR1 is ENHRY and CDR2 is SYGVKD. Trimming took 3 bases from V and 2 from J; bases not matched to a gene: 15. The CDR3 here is CAISEHPGLAASLPYNEQFF. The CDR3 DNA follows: TGTGCCATCAGTGAACATCCGGGACTAGCGGCCTCCTTGCCCTACAATGAGCAGTTCTTC.

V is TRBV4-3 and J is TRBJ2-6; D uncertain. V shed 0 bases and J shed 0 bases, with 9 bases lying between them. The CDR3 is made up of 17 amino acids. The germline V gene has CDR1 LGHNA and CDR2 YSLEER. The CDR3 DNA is TGCGCCAGCAGCCAAGATCGAGTTCTCTCTGGGGCCAACGTCCTGACTTTC. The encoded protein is CASSQDRVLSGANVLTF.

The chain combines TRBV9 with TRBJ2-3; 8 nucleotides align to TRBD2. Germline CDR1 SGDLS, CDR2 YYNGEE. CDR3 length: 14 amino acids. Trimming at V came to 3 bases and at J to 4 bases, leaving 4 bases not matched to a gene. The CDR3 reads CASSGGLEPDTQYF. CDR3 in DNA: TGTGCCAGCAGCGGGGGACTAGAACCAGATACGCAGTATTTT.

The CDR3 loop is CASRAGGTNTEAFF. CDR3 bases: TGTGCCAGCAGGGCAGGGGGCACGAACACTGAAGCTTTCTTT. The chain joins TRBV6-5 to TRBJ1-1; 8 nucleotides agree with TRBD1. CDR1 is MNHEY and CDR2 is SVGAGI in the germline V gene. The CDR3 contains 14 residues. The V segment lost 6 bases and the J segment 1 base; nucleotides outside the gene matches: 4.

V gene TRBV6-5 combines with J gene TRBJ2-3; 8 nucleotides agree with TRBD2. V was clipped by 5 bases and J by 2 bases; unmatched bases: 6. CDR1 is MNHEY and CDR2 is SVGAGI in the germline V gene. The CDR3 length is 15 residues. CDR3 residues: CASSPGGLNTDTQYF. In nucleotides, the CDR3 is TGTGCCAGCAGTCCGGGGGGGCTTAACACAGATACGCAGTATTTT.

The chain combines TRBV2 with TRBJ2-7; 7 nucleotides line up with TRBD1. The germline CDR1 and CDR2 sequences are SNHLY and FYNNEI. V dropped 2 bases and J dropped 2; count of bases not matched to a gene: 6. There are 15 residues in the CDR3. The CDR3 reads CASSETGTAAYEQYF. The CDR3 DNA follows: TGTGCCAGCAGTGAAACCGGGACAGCCGCCTACGAGCAGTACTTC. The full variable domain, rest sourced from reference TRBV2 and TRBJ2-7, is EPEVTQTPSHQVTQMGQEVILRCVPISNHLYFYWYRQILGQKVEFLVSFYNNEISEKSEIFDDQFSVERPDGSNFTLKIRSTKLEDSAMYFCASSETGTAAYEQYFGPGTRLTVT.

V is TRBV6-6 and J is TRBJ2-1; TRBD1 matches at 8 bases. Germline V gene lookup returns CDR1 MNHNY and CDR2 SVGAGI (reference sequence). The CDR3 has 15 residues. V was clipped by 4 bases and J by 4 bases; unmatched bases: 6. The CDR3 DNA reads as TGTGCCAGCAGTTCCTCTGGACAGGGATACAATGAGCAGTTCTTC. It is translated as CASSSSGQGYNEQFF.

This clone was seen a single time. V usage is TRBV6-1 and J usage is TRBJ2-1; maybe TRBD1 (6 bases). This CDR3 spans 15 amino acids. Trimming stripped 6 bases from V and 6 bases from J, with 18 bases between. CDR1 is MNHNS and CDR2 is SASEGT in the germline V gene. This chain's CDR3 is CASSSGGGGLNEQFF. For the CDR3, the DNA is TGTGCCAGCAGCTCCGGCGGTGGGGGCCTCAATGAGCAGTTCTTC.

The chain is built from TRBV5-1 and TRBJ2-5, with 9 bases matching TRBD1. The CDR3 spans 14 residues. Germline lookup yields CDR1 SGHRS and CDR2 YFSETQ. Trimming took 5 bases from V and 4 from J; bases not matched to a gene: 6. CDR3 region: CASSQQGAGETQYF. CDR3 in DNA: TGCGCCAGCAGTCAACAGGGGGCGGGAGAGACCCAGTACTTC.

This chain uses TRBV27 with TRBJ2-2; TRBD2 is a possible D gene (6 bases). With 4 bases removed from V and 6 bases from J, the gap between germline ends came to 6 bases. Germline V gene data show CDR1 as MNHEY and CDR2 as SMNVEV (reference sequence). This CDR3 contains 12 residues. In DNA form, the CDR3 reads TGTGCCAGCAGTTGGGGGGCCGGGGAGCTGTTTTTT. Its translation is CASSWGAGELFF.

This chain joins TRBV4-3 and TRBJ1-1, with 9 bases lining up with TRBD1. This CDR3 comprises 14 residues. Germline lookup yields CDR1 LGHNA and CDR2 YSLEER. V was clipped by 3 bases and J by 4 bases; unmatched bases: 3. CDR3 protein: CASSQLTGGTEAFF. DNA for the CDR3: TGCGCCAGCAGCCAGTTGACAGGGGGCACTGAAGCTTTCTTT.

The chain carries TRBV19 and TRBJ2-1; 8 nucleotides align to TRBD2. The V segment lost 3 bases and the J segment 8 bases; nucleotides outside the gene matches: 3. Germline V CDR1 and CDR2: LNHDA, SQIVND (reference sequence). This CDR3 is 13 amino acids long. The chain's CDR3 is CASSIGGADEQFF. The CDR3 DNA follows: TGTGCCAGTAGTATCGGGGGGGCAGATGAGCAGTTCTTC.

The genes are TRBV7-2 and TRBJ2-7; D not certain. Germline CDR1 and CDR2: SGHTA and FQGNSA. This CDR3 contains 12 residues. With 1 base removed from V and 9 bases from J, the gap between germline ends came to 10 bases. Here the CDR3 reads CASSLGGGGQYF. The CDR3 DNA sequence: TGTGCCAGCAGCTTAGGCGGTGGTGGGCAGTACTTC. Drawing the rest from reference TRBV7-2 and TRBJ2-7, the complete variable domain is GAGVSQSPSNKVTEKGKDVELRCDPISGHTALYWYRQSLGQGLEFLIYFQGNSAPDKSGLPSDRFSAERTGGSVSTLTIQRTQQEDSAVYLCASSLGGGGQYFGPGTRLTVT.

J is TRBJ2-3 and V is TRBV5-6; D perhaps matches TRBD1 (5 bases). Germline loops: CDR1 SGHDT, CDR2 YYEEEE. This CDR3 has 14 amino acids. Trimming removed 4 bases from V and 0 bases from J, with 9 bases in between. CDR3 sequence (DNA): TGTGCCAGCAGCACCAGGGTTAGCACAGATACGCAGTATTTT. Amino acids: CASSTRVSTDTQYF. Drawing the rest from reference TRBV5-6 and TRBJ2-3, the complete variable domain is DAGVTQSPTHLIKTRGQQVTLRCSPKSGHDTVSWYQQALGQGPQFIFQYYEEEERQRGNFPDRFSGHQFPNYSSELNVNALLLGDSALYLCASSTRVSTDTQYFGPGTRLTVL.

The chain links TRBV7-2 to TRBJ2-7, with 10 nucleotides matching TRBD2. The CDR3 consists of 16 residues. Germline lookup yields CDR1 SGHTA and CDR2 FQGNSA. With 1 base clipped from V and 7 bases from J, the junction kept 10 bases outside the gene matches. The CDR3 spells CASSLEFSGGPEEQYF. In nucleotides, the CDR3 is TGTGCCAGCAGCTTAGAGTTTAGCGGGGGGCCGGAGGAGCAGTACTTC.

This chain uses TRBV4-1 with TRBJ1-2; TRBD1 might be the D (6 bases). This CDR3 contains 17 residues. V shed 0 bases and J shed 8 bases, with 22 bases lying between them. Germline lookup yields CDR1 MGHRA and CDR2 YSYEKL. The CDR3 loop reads CASSQDMGQGHRQGYTF. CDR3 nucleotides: TGCGCCAGCAGCCAAGATATGGGGCAGGGGCATCGGCAAGGCTACACCTTC.

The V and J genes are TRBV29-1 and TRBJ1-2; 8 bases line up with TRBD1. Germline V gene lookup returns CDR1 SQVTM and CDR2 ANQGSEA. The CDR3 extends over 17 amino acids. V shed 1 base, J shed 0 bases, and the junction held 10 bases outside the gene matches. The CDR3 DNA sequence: TGCAGCGTTGAAGGTCCCTGGACAGGGAAAGCTAACTATGGCTACACCTTC. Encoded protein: CSVEGPWTGKANYGYTF.

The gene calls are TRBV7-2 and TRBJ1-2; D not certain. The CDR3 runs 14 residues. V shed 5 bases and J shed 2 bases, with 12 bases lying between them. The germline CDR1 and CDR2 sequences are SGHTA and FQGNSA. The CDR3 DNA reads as TGTGCCAGCAGCCCGAACAGTTTGAACTATGGCTACACCTTC. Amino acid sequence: CASSPNSLNYGYTF.

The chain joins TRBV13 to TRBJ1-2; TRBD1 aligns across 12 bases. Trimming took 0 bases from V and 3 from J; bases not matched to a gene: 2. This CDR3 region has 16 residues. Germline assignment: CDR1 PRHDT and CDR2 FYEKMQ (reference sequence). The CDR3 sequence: CASSLGGTGGDYGYTF. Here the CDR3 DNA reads TGTGCCAGCAGCTTAGGCGGGACAGGGGGCGACTATGGCTACACCTTC.